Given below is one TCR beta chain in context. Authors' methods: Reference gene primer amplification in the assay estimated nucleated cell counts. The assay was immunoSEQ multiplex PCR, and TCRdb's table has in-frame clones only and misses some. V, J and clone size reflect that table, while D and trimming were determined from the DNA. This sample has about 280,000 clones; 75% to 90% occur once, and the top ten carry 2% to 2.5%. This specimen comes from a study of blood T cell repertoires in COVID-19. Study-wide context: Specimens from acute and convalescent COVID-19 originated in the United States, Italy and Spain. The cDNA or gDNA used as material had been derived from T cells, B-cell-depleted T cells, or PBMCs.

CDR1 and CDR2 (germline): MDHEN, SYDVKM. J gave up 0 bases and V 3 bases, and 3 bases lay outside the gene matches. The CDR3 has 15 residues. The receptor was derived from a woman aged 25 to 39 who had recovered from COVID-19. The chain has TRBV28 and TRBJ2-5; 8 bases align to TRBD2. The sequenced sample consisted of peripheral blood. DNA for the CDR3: TGTGCCAGCAGTTTCGGCGGGGGGTACCAAGAGACCCAGTACTTC. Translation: CASSFGGGYQETQYF.